Included here is one TCR beta chain sequence, with context. A much bigger clone sits one base away, suggesting this may be a read error. The data derive from a study of CDR3 diversity in severe acne. Germline V gene sequence: CDR1 SGHRS, CDR2 YFSETQ. This CDR3 is built from 15 residues. Each CDR3 protein is one row after TCRdb ran MiXCR on the PCR reads. The sample contains roughly 79,000 distinct CDR3 sequences, approximately 54% of which appear only once. The sequenced sample consisted of blood. This receptor was identified in a male donor with severe acne vulgaris. V is TRBV5-1 and J is TRBJ2-7; no firm D call. The CDR3 reads CASSLDWLPSYGQYF. As DNA, the CDR3 is TGCGCCAGCAGCTTGGATTGGCTACCCTCCTACGGGCAGTACTTC. Filled out from reference TRBV5-1 and TRBJ2-7, the complete variable domain reads KAGVTQTPRYLIKTRGQQVTLSCSPISGHRSVSWYQQTPGQGLQFLFEYFSETQRNKGNFPGRFSGRQFSNSRSEMNVSTLELGDSALYLCASSLDWLPSYGQYFGPGTRLTVT.